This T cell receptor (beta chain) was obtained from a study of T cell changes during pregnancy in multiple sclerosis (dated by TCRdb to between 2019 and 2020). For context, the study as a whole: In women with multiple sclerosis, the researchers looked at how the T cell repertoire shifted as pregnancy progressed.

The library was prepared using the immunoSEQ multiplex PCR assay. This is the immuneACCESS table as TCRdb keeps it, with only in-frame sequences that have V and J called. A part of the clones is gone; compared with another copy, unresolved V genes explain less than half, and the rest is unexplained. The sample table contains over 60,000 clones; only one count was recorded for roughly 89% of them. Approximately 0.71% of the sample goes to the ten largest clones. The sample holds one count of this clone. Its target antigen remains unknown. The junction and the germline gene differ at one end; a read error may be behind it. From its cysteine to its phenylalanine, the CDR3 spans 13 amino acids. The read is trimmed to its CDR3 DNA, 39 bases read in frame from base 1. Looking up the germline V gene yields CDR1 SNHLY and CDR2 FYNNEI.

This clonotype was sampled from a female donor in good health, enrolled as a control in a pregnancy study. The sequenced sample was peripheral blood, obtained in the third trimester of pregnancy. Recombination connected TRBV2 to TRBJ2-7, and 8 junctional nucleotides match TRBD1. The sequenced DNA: TGTGCCAGCGGTCGGGACAGGACCCGCCTTGGGGTCTTC. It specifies CASGRDRTRLGVF. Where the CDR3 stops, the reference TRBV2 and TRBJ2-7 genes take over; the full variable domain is EPEVTQTPSHQVTQMGQEVILRCVPISNHLYFYWYRQILGQKVEFLVSFYNNEISEKSEIFDDQFSVERPDGSNFTLKIRSTKLEDSAMYFCASGRDRTRLGVFGPGTRLTVT.